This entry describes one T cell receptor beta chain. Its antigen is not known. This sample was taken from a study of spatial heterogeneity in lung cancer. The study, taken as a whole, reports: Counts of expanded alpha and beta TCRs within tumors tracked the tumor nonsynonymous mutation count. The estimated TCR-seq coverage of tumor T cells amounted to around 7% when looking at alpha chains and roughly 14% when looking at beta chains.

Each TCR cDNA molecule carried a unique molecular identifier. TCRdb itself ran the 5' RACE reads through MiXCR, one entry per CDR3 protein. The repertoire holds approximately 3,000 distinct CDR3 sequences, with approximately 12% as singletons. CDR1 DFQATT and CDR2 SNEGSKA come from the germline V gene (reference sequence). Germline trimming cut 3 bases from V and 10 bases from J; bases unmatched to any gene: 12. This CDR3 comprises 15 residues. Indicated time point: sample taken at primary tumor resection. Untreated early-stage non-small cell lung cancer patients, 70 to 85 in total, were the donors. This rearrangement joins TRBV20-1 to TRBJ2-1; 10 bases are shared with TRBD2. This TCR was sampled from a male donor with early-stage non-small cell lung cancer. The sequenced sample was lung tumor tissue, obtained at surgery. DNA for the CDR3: TGCAGTGCTAGCGCTCCTAGCGGGAGCATTGGGGAGCAGTTCTTC. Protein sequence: CSASAPSGSIGEQFF.